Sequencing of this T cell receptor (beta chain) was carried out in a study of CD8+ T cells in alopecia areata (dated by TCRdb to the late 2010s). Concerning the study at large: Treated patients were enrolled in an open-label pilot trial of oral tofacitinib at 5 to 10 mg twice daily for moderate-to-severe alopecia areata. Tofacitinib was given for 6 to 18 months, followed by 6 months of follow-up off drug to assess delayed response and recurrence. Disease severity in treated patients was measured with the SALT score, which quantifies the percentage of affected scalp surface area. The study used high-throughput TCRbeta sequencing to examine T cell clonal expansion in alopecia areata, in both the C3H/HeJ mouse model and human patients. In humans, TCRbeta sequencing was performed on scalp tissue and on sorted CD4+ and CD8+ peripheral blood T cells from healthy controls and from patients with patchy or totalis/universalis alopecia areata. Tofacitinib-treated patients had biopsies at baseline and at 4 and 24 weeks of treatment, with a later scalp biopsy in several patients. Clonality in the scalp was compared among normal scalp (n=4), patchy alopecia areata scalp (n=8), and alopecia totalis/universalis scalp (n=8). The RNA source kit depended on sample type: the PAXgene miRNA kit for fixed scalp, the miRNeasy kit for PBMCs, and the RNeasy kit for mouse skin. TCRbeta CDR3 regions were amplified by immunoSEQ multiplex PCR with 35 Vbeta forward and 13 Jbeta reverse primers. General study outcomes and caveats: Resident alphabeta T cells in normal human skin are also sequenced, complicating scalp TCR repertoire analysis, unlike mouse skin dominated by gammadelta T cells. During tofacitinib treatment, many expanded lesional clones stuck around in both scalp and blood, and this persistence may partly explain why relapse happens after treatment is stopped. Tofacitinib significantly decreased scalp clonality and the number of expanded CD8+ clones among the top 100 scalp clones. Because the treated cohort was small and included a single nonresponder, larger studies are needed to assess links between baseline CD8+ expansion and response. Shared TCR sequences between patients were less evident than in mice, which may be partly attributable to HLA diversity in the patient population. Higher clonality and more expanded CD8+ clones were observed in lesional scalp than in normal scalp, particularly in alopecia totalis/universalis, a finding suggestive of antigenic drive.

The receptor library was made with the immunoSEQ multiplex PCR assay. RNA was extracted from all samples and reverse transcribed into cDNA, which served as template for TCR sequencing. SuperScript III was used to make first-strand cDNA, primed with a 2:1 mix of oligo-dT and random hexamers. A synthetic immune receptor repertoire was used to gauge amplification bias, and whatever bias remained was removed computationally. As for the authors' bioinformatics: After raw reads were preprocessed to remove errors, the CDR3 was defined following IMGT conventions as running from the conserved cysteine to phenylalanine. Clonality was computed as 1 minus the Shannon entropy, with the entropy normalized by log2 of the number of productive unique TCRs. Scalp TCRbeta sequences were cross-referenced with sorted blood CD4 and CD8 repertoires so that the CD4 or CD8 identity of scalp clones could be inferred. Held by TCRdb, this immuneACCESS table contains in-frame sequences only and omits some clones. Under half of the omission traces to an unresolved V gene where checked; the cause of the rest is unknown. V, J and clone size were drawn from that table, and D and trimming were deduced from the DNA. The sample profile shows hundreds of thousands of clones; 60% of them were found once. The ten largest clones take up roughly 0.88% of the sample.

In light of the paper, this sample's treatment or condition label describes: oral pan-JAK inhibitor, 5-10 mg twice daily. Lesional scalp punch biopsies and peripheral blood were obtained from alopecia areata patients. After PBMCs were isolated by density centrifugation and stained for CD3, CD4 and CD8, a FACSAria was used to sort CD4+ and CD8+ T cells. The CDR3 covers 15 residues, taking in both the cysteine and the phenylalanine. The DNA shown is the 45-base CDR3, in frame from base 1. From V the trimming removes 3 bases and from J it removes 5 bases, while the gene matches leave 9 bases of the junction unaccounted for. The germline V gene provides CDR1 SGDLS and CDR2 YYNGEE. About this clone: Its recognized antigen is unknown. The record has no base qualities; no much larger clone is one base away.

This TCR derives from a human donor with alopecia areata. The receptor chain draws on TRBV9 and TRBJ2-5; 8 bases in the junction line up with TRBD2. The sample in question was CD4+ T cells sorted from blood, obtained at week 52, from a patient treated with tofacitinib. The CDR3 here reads CASSATGLVTETQYF. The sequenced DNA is TGTGCCAGCAGCGCCACGGGACTAGTTACGGAGACCCAGTACTTC. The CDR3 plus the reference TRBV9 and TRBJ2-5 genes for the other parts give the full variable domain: DSGVTQTPKHLITATGQRVTLRCSPRSGDLSVYWYQQSLDQGLQFLIQYYNGEERAKGNILERFSAQQFPDLHSELNLSSLELGDSALYFCASSATGLVTETQYFGPGTRLLVL.